This paragraph reports one T cell receptor (beta chain). This record comes from a study of blood T cell repertoires in COVID-19. Study summary: COVID-19 samples from acute and convalescent phases originated in the United States, Italy and Spain. PBMCs, B-cell-depleted T cells, or T cells provided the cDNA or gDNA that made up the material.

Methods used by the authors: Reference gene primers were amplified, and this amplification served to estimate nucleated cell counts. Profiling relied on immunoSEQ multiplex PCR, and the TCRdb table lists in-frame clones only, not all of them. The DNA gave D and trimming, while V, J and clone size come from that table. This sample yields about 290,000 clones, of which 75% to 90% are seen a single time; just under 0.95% belongs to the top ten. The TCR was taken from a woman between 35 and 50 years old who had recovered from COVID-19. What was sequenced was peripheral blood.

This CDR3 is CASSDPLQGMAATFSYEQYF. CDR3 DNA sequence: TGTGCCAGCAGTGACCCCCTCCAAGGAATGGCGGCAACCTTCTCCTACGAGCAGTACTTC. V is TRBV6-1 and J is TRBJ2-7; the D is unclear. Germline CDR1 is MNHNS and CDR2 is SASEGT. The CDR3 covers 20 residues. The V gene lost 3 bases and the J gene lost 0 bases, with 27 bases spanning the gap.